The following is a TCR beta chain sequence with its context. TCRdb keeps only in-frame clones here, not all; method: immunoSEQ multiplex PCR. The sample yields over 250,000 clones, around 90% seen once. The ends lost 4 bases at V and 0 bases at J; junction bases unmatched: 4. Per the germline V gene, CDR1 is SGHDT and CDR2 is YYEEEE. This CDR3 spans 15 amino acids. This record belongs to a study of blood T cell repertoires in COVID-19. Sequencing input: peripheral blood. The sequence was obtained from a man in his fifties or sixties who had recovered from COVID-19. The chain employs TRBV5-6 and TRBJ1-5, with TRBD1 identical over 7 bases. The CDR3 loop is CASSRGQFSNQPQHF. The CDR3 bases are TGTGCCAGCAGCCGGGGACAGTTTAGCAATCAGCCCCAGCATTTT.